The sample holds many counts of the clone carrying this TCR beta chain. The antigen remains unidentified. This sample was included in a study of identical twins. A universal primer site was added by template switching, and unique molecular identifiers were carried by the cDNA. MiXCR was run by TCRdb on the 5' RACE reads, yielding one entry per CDR3 protein. The repertoire holds roughly 540,000 distinct CDR3 sequences, with under 25% as singletons. Regarding the study as a whole: Partial confounding of zero-insertion analyses by invariant MAIT and iNKT cells was possible.

V shed 6 bases and J shed 8 bases, with 16 bases lying between them. The CDR3 is 13 amino acids. These data were also reused for a study on T cells expressing NK-cell markers. From that report: Four donors showed these clonotypes also leading the CD3+CD56-NKG2C+ fraction.

The genes are TRBV12-3 or TRBV12-4 and TRBJ1-2; D is unresolved. This receptor was taken from a woman aged 18-35 years in good health. Sample: CD4+ T cells sorted from blood. The chain's CDR3 is CASSQRGVEGYTF. The DNA of the CDR3 is TGTGCCAGCAGCCAACGGGGAGTCGAAGGCTACACCTTC.